A single sample gave rise to the 14 T cell receptor beta chains below, sequenced in a study of vaccination and CD4 T cells after COVID-19 (dated 2022 in TCRdb). Library construction relied on PCR. Sequencing used an Illumina iSeq 100. At the Johns Hopkins FTIC core, DNA from the cultured CD4+ T cells underwent TCR sequencing with the Oncomine TCR Beta short-read assay. TCRdb applied fastp at Q25 and MiXCR to the public reads, then kept only in-frame beta chains. Identical CDR3 proteins give one entry, which carries the most common genes and DNA. The sample table lists 11,000 or so distinct CDR3 sequences, 40% to 55% of them with a count of one. About a fifth of the sample is taken by the ten largest. The antigens of these receptors remain unknown. Read against the paper, the sample's treatment or condition label means: approximately nine-day PBMC culture with coronavirus spike peptide pools or control peptides (ViraFEST assay).

The source material was CD4+ T cells from blood, cultured in vitro. These receptors were obtained from a human donor who had recovered from COVID-19.

This chain links TRBV4-1 with TRBJ2-5; D is perhaps TRBD1 (6 bases). Trimming took off 6 bases at V and 5 bases at J, with 19 bases between the two ends. The CDR3 loop spans 15 amino acids. Germline CDR1 and CDR2: MGHRA and YSYEKL. The chain's CDR3 is CASSLTTGYRETQYF. The DNA of the CDR3 is TGCGCCAGCAGTCTTACTACAGGGTACCGGGAGACCCAGTACTTC.

This sequence joins TRBV7-9 and TRBJ2-3; 13 bases map to TRBD2. This CDR3 comprises 15 residues. Per germline, CDR1 SEHNR and CDR2 FQNEAQ (reference sequence). J was trimmed by 5 bases and V by 5 bases; bases with no gene match: 4. CDR3 residues: CASSPRTSGGDTQYF. CDR3 in DNA: TGTGCCAGCAGCCCCCGGACTAGCGGGGGAGATACGCAGTATTTT.

The chain uses TRBV30 and TRBJ2-7; 7 bases align to TRBD1. CDR3 size: 13 residues. In germline, CDR1 is GTSNPN, CDR2 SVGIG (reference sequence). J gave up 2 bases and V 2 bases, and 3 bases lay outside the gene matches. The CDR3, as DNA: TGTGCCTGGAGTCGACAGGGAACCTACGAGCAGTACTTC. This encodes CAWSRQGTYEQYF.

The chain uses TRBV11-2 and TRBJ2-1; no firm D call. CDR3 length equals 14 residues. The germline V and J ends were trimmed by 0 bases and 9 bases, with 12 bases remaining between them. Per germline, CDR1 SGHAT and CDR2 FQNNGV. The CDR3 DNA is TGTGCCAGCAGCTTAGATGTTGGTCCGTTTGAGCAGTTCTTC. Protein product: CASSLDVGPFEQFF.

The rearrangement links TRBV10-3 to TRBJ1-1, with TRBD1 as a possible D gene (6 bases). CDR1 is ENHRY and CDR2 is SYGVKD in the germline V gene. The germline V and J ends were trimmed by 8 bases and 4 bases, with 11 bases remaining between them. The CDR3 is 12 amino acids. This CDR3 reads CAIGGGLTEAFF. The DNA of the CDR3 is TGTGCCATCGGAGGGGGACTCACTGAAGCTTTCTTT.

The genes are TRBV27 and TRBJ2-7, with D possibly matching TRBD2 (7 bases). The CDR3 loop spans 15 amino acids. The germline V gene encodes CDR1 MNHEY and CDR2 SMNVEV (reference sequence). Trimming removed 0 bases at V and 6 bases at J, with 15 bases between. The CDR3 reads CASSLSRGGTFEQYF. The CDR3 coding sequence is TGTGCCAGCAGTTTATCTCGGGGAGGGACATTCGAGCAGTACTTC.

V gene TRBV6-5 combines with J gene TRBJ2-3; D possibly corresponds to TRBD1 (5 bases). The CDR3 spans 15 residues. Germline CDR1 MNHEY, CDR2 SVGAGI. Trimming pared 1 base from V and 5 bases from J, leaving 13 bases between. CDR3 amino acids: CASSYYQGLRDTQYF. The CDR3 nucleotides are TGTGCCAGCAGTTACTATCAGGGTTTGAGAGATACGCAGTATTTT.

The chain uses TRBV7-9 and TRBJ1-2, with D hard to call. Trimming pared 1 base from V and 3 bases from J, leaving 3 bases between. The CDR3 totals 12 residues. Germline assignment: CDR1 SEHNR and CDR2 FQNEAQ (reference sequence). The CDR3 bases are TGTGCCAGCAGCTTAGGGGACTATGGCTACACCTTC. Translation: CASSLGDYGYTF.

The chain couples TRBV12-3 or TRBV12-4 to TRBJ2-5; unclear D gene. The CDR3 is 14 amino acids. Trimming took 8 bases from V and 0 from J, leaving 13 bases between them. The CDR3 protein is CASSPRVYQETQYF. The CDR3 coding sequence is TGTGCCAGCTCCCCTAGGGTGTACCAAGAGACCCAGTACTTC.

V usage is TRBV4-3 and J usage is TRBJ2-2, with TRBD1 identical over 7 bases. CDR1 and CDR2 from the germline V gene are LGHNA and YSLEER. CDR3 size: 14 residues. The V segment lost 5 bases and the J segment 1 base; nucleotides outside the gene matches: 1. The CDR3 is CASSWTGNTGELFF. The DNA for the CDR3 is TGCGCCAGCAGCTGGACAGGGAACACCGGGGAGCTGTTTTTT.

This rearrangement joins TRBV19 to TRBJ2-7, with TRBD2 matching over 7 bases. The CDR3 covers 15 residues. CDR1 LNHDA and CDR2 SQIVND come from the germline V gene (reference sequence). With V trimmed by 1 base and J by 3 bases, 6 bases remained unmatched. The CDR3 nucleotides read TGTGCCAGTAGTATAGCAGGCGGGAGCCGCTACGAGCAGTACTTC. Its protein is CASSIAGGSRYEQYF.

The rearrangement uses TRBV18 and TRBJ1-5; D is possibly TRBD1 (5 bases). Germline V gene data show CDR1 as KGHSH and CDR2 as LQKENI. Trimming stripped 2 bases from V and 9 bases from J, with 11 bases between. The length of the CDR3 is 13 residues. For the CDR3, the DNA is TGTGCCAGCTCACCAGGGACCACGGCGCCCCAGCATTTT. This encodes CASSPGTTAPQHF.

CDR3 in amino acids: CASSQDGVPGGELFF. The CDR3 coding sequence is TGCGCCAGCAGCCAAGACGGAGTCCCGGGCGGGGAGCTGTTTTTT. The chain couples TRBV4-1 to TRBJ2-2; D unclear. This CDR3 is 15 amino acids long. Trimming shortened V by 0 bases and J by 7 bases, and 12 bases separated the two germline ends. Per germline, CDR1 MGHRA and CDR2 YSYEKL.

The V gene is TRBV30, the J gene TRBJ1-5; no clear D. This CDR3 has 13 residues. V was trimmed by 0 bases and J by 4 bases, leaving 7 bases between them. Germline V lookup: CDR1 GTSNPN, CDR2 SVGIG (reference sequence). The CDR3 region has the DNA TGTGCCTGGAGTGTAGCCGGGAATCAGCCCCAGCATTTT. Translated: CAWSVAGNQPQHF. Full variable domain (outside the CDR3, taken from reference TRBV30 and TRBJ1-5): SQTIHQWPATLVQPVGSPLSLECTVEGTSNPNLYWYRQAAGRGLQLLFYSVGIGQISSEVPQNLSASRPQDRQFILSSKKLLLSDSGFYLCAWSVAGNQPQHFGDGTRLSIL.